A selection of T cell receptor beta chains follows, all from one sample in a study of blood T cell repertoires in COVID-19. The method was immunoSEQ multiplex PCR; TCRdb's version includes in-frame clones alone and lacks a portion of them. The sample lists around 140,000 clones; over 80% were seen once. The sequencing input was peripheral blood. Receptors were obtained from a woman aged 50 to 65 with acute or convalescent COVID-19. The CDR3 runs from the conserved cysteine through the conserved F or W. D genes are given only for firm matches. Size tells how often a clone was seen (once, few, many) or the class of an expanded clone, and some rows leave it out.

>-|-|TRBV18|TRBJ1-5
TGTGCCAGCTCACCAAGGGGACAGCCCCAGCATTTT
CASSPRGQPQHF
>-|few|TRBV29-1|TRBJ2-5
TGCAGCGTTGAGTTCGGCAGGGTTGAGACCCAGTACTTC
CSVEFGRVETQYF
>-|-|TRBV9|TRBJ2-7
TGTGCCAGCAGCGTAGGGGGCCCATCCTACGAGCAGTACTTC
CASSVGGPSYEQYF
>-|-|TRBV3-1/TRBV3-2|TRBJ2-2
TGTGCCAGCAGCCAAGGAGAGGACACCGGGGAGCTGTTTTTT
CASSQGEDTGELFF
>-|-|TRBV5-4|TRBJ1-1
TGTGCCAGCAGCTTACCCGGGAGGTCGAACACTGAAGCTTTCTTT
CASSLPGRSNTEAFF
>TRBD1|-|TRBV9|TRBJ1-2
TGTGCCAGCAGCCCGGACAGGTTATTTGGGGGCTACACCTTC
CASSPDRLFGGYTF
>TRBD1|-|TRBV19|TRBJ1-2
TGTGCCAGTAGTATAACAGGGGGCGCGGATTGGTATGGCTACACCTTC
CASSITGGADWYGYTF
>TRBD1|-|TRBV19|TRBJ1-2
TGTGCCGGCGGGACAGGGGGCGGCTATGGCTACACCTTC
CAGGTGGGYGYTF
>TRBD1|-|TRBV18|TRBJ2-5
TGTGCCAGCTCACCAAGGCAGACAGGGCGACAAGAGACCCAGTACTTC
CASSPRQTGRQETQYF
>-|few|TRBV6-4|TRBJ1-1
TGTGCCAGCAGTGAGCGGTCAACGGGGGGGACTGAAGCTTTCTTT
CASSERSTGGTEAFF
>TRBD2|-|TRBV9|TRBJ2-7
TGTGCCAGCAGCGTAGATTCGGGACTAGATCCCTACGAGCAGTACTTC
CASSVDSGLDPYEQYF
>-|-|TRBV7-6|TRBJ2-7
TGTGCCAGCAGCCCGGGGTGGGAGCAGTACTTC
CASSPGWEQYF
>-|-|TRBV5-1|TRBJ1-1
TGCGCCAGCAGCTTTAACAGACAGACCTTGAACACTGAAGCTTTCTTT
CASSFNRQTLNTEAFF
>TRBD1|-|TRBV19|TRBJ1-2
TGTGCCAGTAGTATTACGGGACAGGAAAGGGGCTATGGCTACACCTTC
CASSITGQERGYGYTF
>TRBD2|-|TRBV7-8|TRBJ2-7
TGTGCCAGCAGCGGGATCAGGGAGGGGACCTACGAGCAGTACTTC
CASSGIREGTYEQYF
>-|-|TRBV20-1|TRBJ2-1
TGCAGTGCTCCCTTGTACAATGAGCAGTTCTTC
CSAPLYNEQFF
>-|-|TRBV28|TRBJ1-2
TGTGCCACCCCCGACATAATTTATGGCTACACCTTC
CATPDIIYGYTF
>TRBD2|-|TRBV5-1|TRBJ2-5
TGCGCCAGCAGCTTATCTAGCGGGAGGCTTCGAGAGACCCAGTACTTC
CASSLSSGRLRETQYF
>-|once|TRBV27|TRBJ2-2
TGTGCCAGCAGCCGGGACACCCTTGGGACCGGGGAGCTGTTTTTT
CASSRDTLGTGELFF
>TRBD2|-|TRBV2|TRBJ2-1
TGTGCCAGGACGACTAGCGGGCTATACAATGAGCAGTTCTTC
CARTTSGLYNEQFF
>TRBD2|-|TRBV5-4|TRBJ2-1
TGTGCCAGCAGCGTAGGGACTAGCGCTGGGGGAGAGCAGTTCTTC
CASSVGTSAGGEQFF
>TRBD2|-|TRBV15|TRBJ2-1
TGTGCCACCAGCAGAGAAACTAGCGGGATTCGTAGAGTCGAGCAGTTCTTC
CATSRETSGIRRVEQFF
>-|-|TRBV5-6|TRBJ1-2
TGTGCCAGCAGCTCGGGGAAGATTGGCTACACCTTC
CASSSGKIGYTF
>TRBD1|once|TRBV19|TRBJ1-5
TGTGCCAGTAGTTACATACCGGGACAGGGGCATCAGCCCCAGCATTTT
CASSYIPGQGHQPQHF
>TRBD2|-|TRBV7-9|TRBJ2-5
TGTGCCAGCAGCCTAGCGGGAGCGGGGGAGACCCAGTACTTC
CASSLAGAGETQYF
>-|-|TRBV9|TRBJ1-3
TGTGCCAGCAGCTCTCTGACAAACTCGGGAAACACCATATATTTT
CASSSLTNSGNTIYF
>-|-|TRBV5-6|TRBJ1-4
TGTGCCAGCAGCTTGGCGATTTCAGGGGCAACTAATGAAAAACTGTTTTTT
CASSLAISGATNEKLFF
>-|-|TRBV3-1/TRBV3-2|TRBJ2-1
TGTGCCAGCAGCCAAGGGTGGCTAGCGTCTAATGAGCAGTTCTTC
CASSQGWLASNEQFF
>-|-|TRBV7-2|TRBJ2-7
TGTGCCAGCAGCTTAAGTCCCAGCGGATCGAAAGAGCAGTACTTC
CASSLSPSGSKEQYF
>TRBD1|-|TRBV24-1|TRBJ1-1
TGTGCCACCAGTGTAGGGGGCTCGAACACTGAAGCTTTCTTT
CATSVGGSNTEAFF
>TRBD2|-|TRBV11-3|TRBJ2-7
TGTGCCAGCAGCTCCGGGGGGAGCTCCTACGAGCAGTACTTC
CASSSGGSSYEQYF
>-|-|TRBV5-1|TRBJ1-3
TGCGCCAGCAAGGCGGGAGAGGGGTCCCTCTCTGGAAACACCATATATTTT
CASKAGEGSLSGNTIYF
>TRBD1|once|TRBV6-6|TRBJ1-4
TGTGCCAGCAGTTGGGAGGAGGGGGCCGGAAAACTGTTTTTT
CASSWEEGAGKLFF
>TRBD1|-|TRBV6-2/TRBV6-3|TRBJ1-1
TGTGCCAGCAGTTCCTGGACAGGGAGAGTCACTGAAGCTTTCTTT
CASSSWTGRVTEAFF
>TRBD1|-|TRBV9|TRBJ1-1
TGTGCCAGCAGCCTAGGGACAGGGGGCGATGAAGCTTTCTTT
CASSLGTGGDEAFF
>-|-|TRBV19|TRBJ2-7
TGTGCCAGTAGTATAGGTGACAGCTACTACGAGCAGTACTTC
CASSIGDSYYEQYF
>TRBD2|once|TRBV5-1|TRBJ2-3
TGCGCCAGCAGCCCGTTTGGGAGGCTAGCGGGGGGCCCGGGTGCGGGAGATACGCAGTATTTT
CASSPFGRLAGGPGAGDTQYF
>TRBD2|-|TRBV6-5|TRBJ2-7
TGTGCCAGCACAGCGTTAGGACTAGCGGGAAACGAGCAGTACTTC
CASTALGLAGNEQYF
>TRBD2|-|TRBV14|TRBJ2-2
TGTGCCAGCAGCCCTAGCGGGAGGCCCACCGGGGAGCTGTTTTTT
CASSPSGRPTGELFF
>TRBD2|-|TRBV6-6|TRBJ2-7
TGTGCCAGCAGTTACTCCGGCGGGGGGGCAGTAAACGAGCAGTACTTC
CASSYSGGGAVNEQYF
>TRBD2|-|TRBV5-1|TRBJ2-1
TGCGCCAGCAGCTTGGGCGGGAGTATCTTAAACAATGAGCAGTTCTTC
CASSLGGSILNNEQFF
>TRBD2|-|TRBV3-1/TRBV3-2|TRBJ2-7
TGTGCCAGCAGCCATTTAGCGGGAGGCAACGAGCAGTACTTC
CASSHLAGGNEQYF
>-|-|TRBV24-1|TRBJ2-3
TGTGCCACCAGTGATTCTTCAGGGGCCACAGATACGCAGTATTTT
CATSDSSGATDTQYF
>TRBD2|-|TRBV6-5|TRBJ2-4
TGTGCCAGCCGCCCCCTCTCGGCGGGAGAAAACATTCAGTACTTC
CASRPLSAGENIQYF
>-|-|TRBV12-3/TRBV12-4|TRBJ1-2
TGTGCCAGCAGACGGAGGGCTAACTATGGCTACACCTTC
CASRRRANYGYTF
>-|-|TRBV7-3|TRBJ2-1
TGTGCCAGCAGCTCCCCTTGGGACGGGAGAGGCAATGAGCAGTTCTTC
CASSSPWDGRGNEQFF
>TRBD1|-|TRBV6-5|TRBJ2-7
TGTGCCAGCAAACCCGGGACAGCTCTCCCCTACGAGCAGTACTTC
CASKPGTALPYEQYF
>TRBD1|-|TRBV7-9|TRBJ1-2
TGTGCCAGCAGCTCTCAGGGGGTGTGGGGCTACACCTTC
CASSSQGVWGYTF
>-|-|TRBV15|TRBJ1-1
TGTGCCACCAGCACCGATGTGGACAGAACGAACACTGAAGCTTTCTTT
CATSTDVDRTNTEAFF
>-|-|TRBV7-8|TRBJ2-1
TGTGCCAGCAGCTTCCGGGACACCTACAATGAGCAGTTCTTC
CASSFRDTYNEQFF
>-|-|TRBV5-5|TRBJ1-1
TGTGCCAGCAGCGCAACAGGGAGTAGAGACACTGAAGCTTTCTTT
CASSATGSRDTEAFF
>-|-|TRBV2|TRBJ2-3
TGTGCCAGCGGATGGGCCCAGGGGACCACAGATACGCAGTATTTT
CASGWAQGTTDTQYF
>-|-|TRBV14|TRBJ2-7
TGTGCCAGCAGCCAAGATGCCGGGTTCCTCCCGGACGAGCAGTACTTC
CASSQDAGFLPDEQYF
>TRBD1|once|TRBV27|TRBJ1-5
TGTGCCAGCAGTTTATCGCCGCAGGGGGTCAATCAGCCCCAGCATTTT
CASSLSPQGVNQPQHF
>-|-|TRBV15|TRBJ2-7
TGTGCCACCGGAGAATTCTCTGACTACGAGCAGTACTTC
CATGEFSDYEQYF
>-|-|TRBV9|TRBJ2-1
TGTGCCAGCAGCGTAGCTTTACCCGGCGAGGGGGGGTACAATGAGCAGTTCTTC
CASSVALPGEGGYNEQFF
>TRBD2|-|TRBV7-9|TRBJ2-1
TGTGCCAGCAGCTTAGAGCTAGCGGGAGACGAGCAGTTCTTC
CASSLELAGDEQFF
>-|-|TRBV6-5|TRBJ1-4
TGTGCCAGCAGAACTACGAGAACTAATGAAAAACTGTTTTTT
CASRTTRTNEKLFF